Listed below are T cell receptor beta chains from one sample, sequenced in a study of T-cell memory formation after mild COVID-19. From the 5' RACE reads, TCRdb called clonotypes with MiXCR, one entry per CDR3 protein. The profile covers hundreds of thousands of distinct CDR3 sequences, with 28% appearing a single time and about 13% taken by the ten largest. The sequenced sample was PBMCs or a T cell subset sorted from them (not recorded which). The receptors come from an adult woman who had mild COVID-19 (a few samples of this study predate the infection). Cell type and time point are not known. Both conserved end residues are part of each CDR3. The D gene is left open where the match is weak. Clone size is not always given. Where it is, it says once, few, many or a class for expanded clones.

v_call	clone_size	j_call	d_call	cdr3_aa	cdr3_nt
TRBV5-4	few	TRBJ2-1	TRBD1	CASSLQGSNEQFF	TGTGCCAGCAGCTTACAGGGGAGCAATGAGCAGTTCTTC
TRBV12-3/TRBV12-4	few	TRBJ2-1	NA	CASSPAKSYNEQFF	TGTGCCAGCAGCCCGGCGAAATCCTACAATGAGCAGTTCTTC
TRBV5-1	NA	TRBJ1-6	NA	CASSLVGGSDSPLHF	TGCGCCAGCAGCTTGGTCGGGGGAAGTGATTCACCCCTCCACTTT
TRBV5-1	NA	TRBJ2-2	NA	CASSLAGQGNTGELFF	TGCGCCAGCAGCTTGGCCGGGCAGGGGAACACCGGGGAGCTGTTTTTT
TRBV30	once	TRBJ1-1	NA	CAWTPLGNTEAFF	TGTGCCTGGACGCCCCTAGGGAACACTGAAGCTTTCTTT
TRBV9	once	TRBJ2-1	TRBD2	CASSGGLAGVHNEQFF	TGTGCCAGCAGCGGAGGACTAGCGGGGGTTCACAATGAGCAGTTCTTC
TRBV24-1	few	TRBJ2-3	TRBD1	CATHGQGPTDTQYF	TGTGCCACCCACGGACAGGGGCCCACAGATACGCAGTATTTT
TRBV7-9	few	TRBJ2-1	NA	CASSPQTLSSYNEQFF	TGTGCCAGCAGCCCGCAGACATTAAGCTCCTACAATGAGCAGTTCTTC
TRBV7-9	NA	TRBJ2-1	TRBD1	CASSLRGQRNEQFF	TGTGCCAGCAGCTTAAGGGGACAGCGCAATGAGCAGTTCTTC
TRBV7-9	few	TRBJ2-1	NA	CASSLVLTTREQFF	TGTGCCAGCAGCTTAGTGCTGACTACACGTGAGCAGTTCTTC
TRBV5-1	few	TRBJ2-3	NA	CASSGGARRTDTQYF	TGCGCCAGCAGCGGCGGGGCGCGGCGCACAGATACGCAGTATTTT
TRBV15	NA	TRBJ1-6	NA	CATSLNRANNSPLHF	TGTGCCACCAGCTTAAACAGGGCTAATAATTCACCCCTCCACTTT
TRBV20-1	NA	TRBJ1-2	TRBD1	CSANGAFRTGPYGYTF	TGCAGTGCCAACGGGGCCTTTAGGACAGGGCCCTATGGCTACACCTTC
TRBV2	few	TRBJ2-7	NA	CASKVDGLVEQYF	TGTGCCAGCAAGGTGGACGGCCTCGTGGAGCAGTACTTC
TRBV6-6	once	TRBJ2-5	TRBD2	CASRGLEMTQETQYF	TGTGCCAGCAGAGGACTAGAAATGACTCAAGAGACCCAGTACTTC
TRBV5-4	NA	TRBJ2-5	NA	CASSLQAGAGRGETQYF	TGTGCCAGCAGCTTACAGGCAGGCGCCGGTCGCGGGGAGACCCAGTACTTC
TRBV7-9	many	TRBJ1-5	TRBD1	CASSRAGQGNQPQHF	TGTGCCAGCAGCCGCGCGGGACAGGGTAATCAGCCCCAGCATTTT
TRBV7-8	NA	TRBJ2-7	NA	CASSFRGTRTNSYEQYF	TGTGCCAGCAGCTTTAGGGGGACCCGAACTAATTCCTACGAGCAGTACTTC
TRBV4-3	NA	TRBJ2-3	NA	CASSQEDGGGRLDTQYF	TGCGCCAGCAGCCAAGAGGATGGTGGGGGGAGATTAGATACGCAGTATTTT
TRBV24-1	NA	TRBJ1-2	TRBD1	CATSYGTGSGNGYTF	TGTGCCACCAGTTATGGGACAGGGAGCGGGAATGGCTACACCTTC
TRBV5-6	NA	TRBJ1-3	NA	CASSLVRSGNTIYF	TGTGCCAGCAGCTTGGTGAGATCTGGAAACACCATATACTTT
TRBV9	NA	TRBJ1-1	NA	CASSELSNTEAFF	TGTGCCAGCAGCGAACTGTCGAACACTGAAGCTTTCTTT
TRBV5-6	NA	TRBJ2-2	NA	CASSLRASNTGELFF	TGTGCCAGCAGCCTGAGGGCGTCGAACACCGGGGAGCTGTTTTTT
TRBV4-3	few	TRBJ2-7	NA	CASSQVLRIAGRYEQYF	TGCGCCAGCAGCCAAGTCCTGAGGATAGCTGGTCGCTACGAGCAGTACTTC
TRBV7-2	NA	TRBJ2-1	TRBD2	CASSKEAGALYNEQFF	TGTGCCAGCAGCAAAGAGGCGGGAGCGTTGTACAATGAGCAGTTCTTC
TRBV29-1	few	TRBJ2-1	TRBD2	CSAQLAGGRNEQFF	TGCAGCGCCCAACTAGCGGGGGGGCGGAATGAGCAGTTCTTC
TRBV12-3/TRBV12-4	NA	TRBJ2-5	NA	CASTRQAQETQYF	TGTGCCAGCACTCGACAGGCTCAAGAGACCCAGTACTTC
TRBV7-8	few	TRBJ2-7	NA	CASSPRQGPRSYEQYF	TGTGCCAGCAGCCCCCGGCAGGGGCCGAGATCCTACGAGCAGTACTTC
TRBV24-1	NA	TRBJ2-5	TRBD1	CATRPSGQTETQYF	TGTGCCACCAGACCGTCGGGACAGACGGAGACCCAGTACTTC
TRBV4-1	once	TRBJ1-5	TRBD1	CASSPFPGGGHPPQHF	TGCGCCAGCAGCCCGTTTCCAGGGGGGGGGCATCCGCCCCAGCATTTT
TRBV3-1	NA	TRBJ2-5	NA	CASSQGVRKETQYF	TGTGCCAGCAGCCAGGGAGTTCGTAAAGAGACCCAGTACTTC
TRBV24-1	few	TRBJ2-1	TRBD2	CATSDSGTSGYNEQFF	TGTGCCACCAGTGATTCCGGGACTAGCGGTTACAATGAGCAGTTCTTC
TRBV6-2/TRBV6-3	few	TRBJ1-1	NA	CASSPRAKSGEAFF	TGTGCCAGCAGCCCCCGCGCTAAGTCTGGTGAAGCTTTCTTT
TRBV5-1	many	TRBJ2-7	TRBD1	CASSPGTGGTYEQYF	TGTGCCAGCAGTCCCGGGACAGGGGGTACCTACGAGCAGTACTTC
TRBV7-2	NA	TRBJ2-3	TRBD2	CASSPGTRGDTDTQYF	TGTGCCAGCAGCCCAGGGACTAGAGGAGACACAGATACGCAGTATTTT
TRBV19	many	TRBJ2-5	NA	CASGLSGETQYF	TGTGCCAGCGGACTAAGCGGGGAGACCCAGTACTTC
TRBV20-1	NA	TRBJ1-2	TRBD1	CSASETGGSYGYTF	TGCAGTGCTAGTGAGACAGGGGGCAGCTATGGCTACACCTTC
TRBV28	few	TRBJ2-3	TRBD2	CASILAGSTDTQYF	TGTGCCAGCATCCTAGCGGGAAGCACAGATACGCAGTATTTT
TRBV24-1	few	TRBJ1-2	NA	CATSDLPRDGYTF	TGTGCCACCAGTGATTTACCGAGGGATGGCTACACCTTC
TRBV14	NA	TRBJ2-2	NA	CASSQDWDTGELFF	TGTGCCAGCAGCCAAGATTGGGACACCGGGGAGCTGTTTTTT
TRBV10-3	many	TRBJ2-7	NA	CAVLSTAAYEQYF	TGTGCCGTTCTTTCGACAGCTGCCTACGAGCAGTACTTC
TRBV5-1	NA	TRBJ1-1	NA	CASSLGEWAEAFF	TGCGCCAGCAGTCTGGGGGAGTGGGCTGAAGCTTTCTTT
TRBV18	NA	TRBJ2-1	NA	CASSVTGGHEQFF	TGTGCCAGCTCCGTTACCGGAGGACATGAGCAGTTCTTC
TRBV27	NA	TRBJ2-5	NA	CASRPLVPTETQYF	TGTGCCAGCAGACCCCTGGTTCCGACAGAGACCCAGTACTTC
TRBV12-3/TRBV12-4	few	TRBJ2-7	TRBD1	CASSFPPGQGIYEQYF	TGTGCCAGCAGTTTCCCCCCGGGACAGGGAATCTACGAGCAGTACTTC
TRBV4-2	NA	TRBJ2-1	TRBD1	CASTNRGQGRGYNEQFF	TGTGCCAGCACCAACAGGGGACAGGGCCGAGGATACAATGAGCAGTTCTTC
TRBV2	NA	TRBJ2-5	TRBD2	CASSVDLAGGHAGETQYF	TGTGCCAGCAGTGTCGACCTAGCGGGGGGCCATGCGGGGGAGACCCAGTACTTC
TRBV24-1	NA	TRBJ2-6	NA	CATSDHRMGSGANVLTF	TGTGCCACCAGTGATCACCGAATGGGATCTGGGGCCAACGTCCTGACTTTC
TRBV24-1	NA	TRBJ2-1	NA	CATGGTGAVGEQFF	TGTGCCACCGGCGGGACGGGAGCGGTTGGTGAGCAGTTCTTC
TRBV5-1	NA	TRBJ2-5	TRBD1	CASKLPTGTEQETQYF	TGCGCCAGCAAGCTCCCCACCGGGACAGAGCAAGAGACCCAGTACTTC
TRBV11-2	NA	TRBJ2-7	TRBD2	CASRGIAGGPHEQYF	TGTGCCAGCAGAGGCATAGCGGGAGGGCCCCACGAGCAGTACTTC